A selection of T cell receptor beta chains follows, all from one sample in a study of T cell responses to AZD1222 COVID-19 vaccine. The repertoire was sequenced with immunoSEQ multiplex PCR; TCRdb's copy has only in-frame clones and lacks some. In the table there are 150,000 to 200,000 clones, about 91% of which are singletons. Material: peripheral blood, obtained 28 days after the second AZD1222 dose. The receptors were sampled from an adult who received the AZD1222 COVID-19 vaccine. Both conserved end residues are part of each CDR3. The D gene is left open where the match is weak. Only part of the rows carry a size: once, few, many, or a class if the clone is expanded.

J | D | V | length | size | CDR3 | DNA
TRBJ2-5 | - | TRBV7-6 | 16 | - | CASSLMSGSTQETQYF | TGTGCCAGCAGCTTAATGTCAGGGTCGACTCAAGAGACCCAGTACTTC
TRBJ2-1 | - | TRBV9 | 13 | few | CASSVVVGGEQFF | TGTGCCAGCAGCGTAGTGGTGGGCGGTGAGCAGTTCTTC
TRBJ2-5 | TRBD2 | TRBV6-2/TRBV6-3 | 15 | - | CASSYSDSGSETQYF | TGTGCCAGCAGTTACTCGGACAGCGGGAGCGAGACCCAGTACTTC
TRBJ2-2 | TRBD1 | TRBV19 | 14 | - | CASNAGGRAGELFF | TGTGCCAGTAATGCAGGGGGCCGGGCCGGGGAGCTGTTTTTT
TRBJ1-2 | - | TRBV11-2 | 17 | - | CASSLNAVSSGGGGYTF | TGTGCCAGCAGCTTAAATGCTGTTAGTTCGGGGGGCGGTGGCTACACCTTC
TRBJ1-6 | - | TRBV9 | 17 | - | CASSVGEGGDYNSPLHF | TGTGCCAGCAGCGTAGGGGAAGGGGGTGATTATAATTCACCCCTCCACTTT
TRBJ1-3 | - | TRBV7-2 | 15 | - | CASSLEQFSGNTIYF | TGTGCCAGCAGCTTAGAACAGTTCTCTGGAAACACCATATATTTT
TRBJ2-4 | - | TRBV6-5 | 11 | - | CASTTLNIQYF | TGTGCCAGCACGACACTAAACATTCAGTACTTC
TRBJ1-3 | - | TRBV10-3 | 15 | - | CAISFTGNSGNTIYF | TGTGCCATCAGTTTTACAGGGAACTCTGGAAACACCATATATTTT
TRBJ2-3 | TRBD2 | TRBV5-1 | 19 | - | CASSRLRLAGGSSTDTQYF | TGCGCCAGCAGCCGCCTCCGATTAGCGGGGGGGTCTAGCACAGATACGCAGTATTTT
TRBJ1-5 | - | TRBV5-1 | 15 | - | CASSPTVGADQPQHF | TGCGCCAGCAGCCCCACTGTGGGCGCGGATCAGCCCCAGCATTTT
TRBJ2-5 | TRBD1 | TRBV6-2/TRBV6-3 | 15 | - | CASSFEGQATETQYF | TGTGCCAGCAGTTTCGAAGGACAGGCTACAGAGACCCAGTACTTC
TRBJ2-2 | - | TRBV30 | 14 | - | CAWRPSGQIGELFF | TGTGCCTGGAGACCCTCTGGACAGATCGGGGAGCTGTTTTTT
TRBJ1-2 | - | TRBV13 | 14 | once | CASSLVRASYGYTF | TGTGCCAGCAGCTTAGTCAGGGCGAGCTATGGCTACACCTTC
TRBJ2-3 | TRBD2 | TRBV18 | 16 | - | CASSSSTSGGPDTQYF | TGTGCCAGCTCATCCTCGACTAGCGGGGGGCCTGATACGCAGTATTTT
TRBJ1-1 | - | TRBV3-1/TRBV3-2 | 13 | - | CASSQGARTEAFF | TGTGCCAGCAGCCAGGGGGCGCGGACTGAAGCTTTCTTT
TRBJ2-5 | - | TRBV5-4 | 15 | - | CASSLGLGDQETQYF | TGTGCCAGCAGCTTGGGTCTAGGGGATCAAGAGACCCAGTACTTC
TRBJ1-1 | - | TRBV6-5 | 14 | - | CASRRQVPNTEAFF | TGTGCCAGCAGGCGACAGGTACCGAACACTGAAGCTTTCTTT
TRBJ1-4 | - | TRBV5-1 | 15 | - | CASSLDGRTNEKLFF | TGCGCCAGCAGCTTGGACGGCAGAACTAATGAAAAACTGTTTTTT
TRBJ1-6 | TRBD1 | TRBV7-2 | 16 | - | CASSSDGTGDGSPLHF | TGTGCCAGCAGCTCCGACGGGACAGGGGATGGATCACCCCTCCACTTT
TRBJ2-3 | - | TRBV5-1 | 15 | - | CASSIAGTRTDTQYF | TGCGCCAGCAGCATTGCCGGGACCCGCACAGATACGCAGTATTTT
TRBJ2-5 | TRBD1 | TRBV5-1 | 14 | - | CASSRGGYQETQYF | TGCGCCAGCAGCCGAGGGGGCTACCAAGAGACCCAGTACTTC
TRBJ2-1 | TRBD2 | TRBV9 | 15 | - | CASSVVSLAGGEQFF | TGTGCCAGCAGCGTAGTCTCCCTAGCGGGGGGTGAGCAGTTCTTC
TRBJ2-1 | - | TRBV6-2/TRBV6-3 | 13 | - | CASSYSTPHEQFF | TGTGCCAGCAGTTACTCGACCCCCCATGAGCAGTTCTTC
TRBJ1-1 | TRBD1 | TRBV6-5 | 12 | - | CASSSQGAEAFF | TGTGCCAGCAGTTCTCAGGGGGCAGAGGCTTTCTTT
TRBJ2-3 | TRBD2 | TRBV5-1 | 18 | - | CASSGAGLAVASTDTQYF | TGCGCCAGCAGCGGGGCAGGACTAGCGGTGGCTAGCACAGATACGCAGTATTTT
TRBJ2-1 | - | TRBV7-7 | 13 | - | CASSLSSNNEQFF | TGTGCCAGCAGCTTATCCAGCAACAATGAGCAGTTCTTC
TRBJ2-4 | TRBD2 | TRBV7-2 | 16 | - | CASSVTPSGDLGIQYF | TGTGCCAGCAGCGTAACCCCTAGCGGGGATTTAGGCATTCAGTACTTC
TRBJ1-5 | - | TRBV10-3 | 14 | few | CAIGGGVSNQPQHF | TGTGCCATCGGGGGGGGAGTGAGCAATCAGCCCCAGCATTTT
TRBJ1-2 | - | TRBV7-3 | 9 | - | CEGEQGYTF | TGTGAGGGGGAACAGGGCTACACCTTC
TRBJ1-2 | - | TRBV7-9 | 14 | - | CASSLGQGQDGYTF | TGTGCCAGCAGCTTAGGCCAAGGGCAGGATGGCTACACCTTC